These 24 T cell receptor beta chains share one sample of origin, sequenced in a study of CD8 T cells in Susac syndrome (dated by TCRdb to the late 2010s). Library preparation used the immunoSEQ multiplex PCR assay. RNA was extracted using the RNeasy kit, and roughly 0.5 to 1 microgram was reverse transcribed with random hexamers. TCRdb trimmed public reads at Q25 via fastp, called clones via MiXCR and kept in-frame beta chains. Rows with a matching CDR3 protein are joined into one entry that keeps the most common DNA and genes. The sample yields about 190,000 distinct CDR3 sequences; around 93% were counted once. Of the sample, 0.1% to 0.12% is held by the ten largest clones. The source material was CD4+ T cells from PBMCs. The receptors were gathered from a human donor in good health.

This clonotype was observed once. The rearrangement uses TRBV12-3 or TRBV12-4 and TRBJ1-4; D might be TRBD1 (6 bases). Trimming removed 3 bases from V and 10 bases from J, with 18 bases in between. The CDR3 runs 15 residues. The CDR3 protein is CASSLAGTGGGKLFF. The CDR3 DNA is TGTGCCAGCAGTTTGGCAGGGACCGGGGGCGGAAAACTGTTTTTT.

The gene calls are TRBV4-1 and TRBJ2-3; no definite D call. This CDR3 has 15 residues. Germline lookup yields CDR1 MGHRA and CDR2 YSYEKL. V was clipped by 4 bases and J by 10 bases, with 21 bases between them. CDR3 in DNA: TGCGCCAGCAGCCCTCAAGGTTTTTCTCGGGCCCCGCAGTATTTT. This translates into CASSPQGFSRAPQYF.

The chain employs TRBV29-1 and TRBJ2-6; TRBD1 is a possible D gene (5 bases). Germline loops: CDR1 SQVTM, CDR2 ANQGSEA. The V end lost 7 bases, the J end lost 12 bases, and 19 bases lay between the germline ends. The CDR3 sequence is 13 residues long. The CDR3: CSAAGPGASVLTF. DNA of the CDR3: TGCAGCGCAGCCGGGCCTGGGGCGAGCGTCCTGACTTTC. Full variable domain (outside the CDR3, taken from reference TRBV29-1 and TRBJ2-6): SAVISQKPSRDICQRGTSLTIQCQVDSQVTMMFWYRQQPGQSLTLIATANQGSEATYESGFVIDKFPISRPNLTFSTLTVSNMSPEDSSIYLCSAAGPGASVLTFGAGSRLTVL.

This clonotype was recorded once. The rearrangement uses TRBV6-2 or TRBV6-3 and TRBJ2-5; tentative D call: TRBD2 (5 bases). This CDR3 contains 12 residues. Germline lookup yields CDR1 MNHEY and CDR2 SVGEGT. V dropped 6 bases and J dropped 5 bases, with 10 bases sitting between them. DNA of the CDR3: TGTGCCAGCAGGGACTCTCAGGAGACCCAGTACTTC. Translation: CASRDSQETQYF.

This chain uses TRBV7-2 with TRBJ2-5, with TRBD2 identical over 11 bases. Trimming cost V 3 bases and J 2 bases; bases outside gene matches: 8. Per germline, CDR1 SGHTA and CDR2 FQGNSA. This CDR3 has 17 residues. CDR3 residues: CASSFLAGGGRQETQYF. CDR3 bases: TGTGCCAGCAGCTTTCTAGCGGGGGGAGGTCGGCAAGAGACCCAGTACTTC.

A note on this clonotype: One end of the junction is discordant with germline, which a read error may explain. The chain uses TRBV20-1 and TRBJ1-1, with D uncertain. The CDR3 loop spans 11 amino acids. CDR1 and CDR2 from the germline V gene are DFQATT and SNEGSKA (reference sequence). The CDR3, as DNA: TGCAGTGTCTGGGGAAACACCGAAGCTTTCTTT. Protein sequence: CSVWGNTEAFF.

This chain connects TRBV20-1 to TRBJ2-5; no clear D. The germline gives CDR1 DFQATT, CDR2 SNEGSKA (reference sequence). The CDR3 is 13 amino acids. V lost 7 bases, J lost 1 base, and 13 bases lay in between. The CDR3 spells CSVKPQIQETQYF. DNA of the CDR3: TGCAGTGTCAAACCTCAAATCCAAGAGACCCAGTACTTC.

The chain combines TRBV28 with TRBJ1-2; D ambiguous. CDR1 MDHEN and CDR2 SYDVKM come from the germline V gene. Between the trimmed V and J ends, which lost 5 bases and 6 bases, there was a span of 10 bases. CDR3 size: 12 residues. CDR3 in amino acids: CASSEYADGYTF. The CDR3 coding sequence is TGTGCCAGCAGTGAGTACGCAGATGGCTACACCTTC.

The genes are TRBV6-5 and TRBJ1-5; 8 bases are a match to TRBD1. The CDR3 runs to 17 residues. J lost 6 bases, V lost 0 bases, and 10 bases had no gene match. CDR1 is MNHEY and CDR2 is SVGAGI in the germline V gene. CDR3 DNA sequence: TGTGCCAGCAGTTACTCGACGGCCCCAGGGGGCGGTCAGCCCCAGCATTTT. It encodes CASSYSTAPGGGQPQHF.

This sequence joins TRBV9 and TRBJ2-5, with D unclear. V was clipped by 0 bases and J by 3 bases, with 12 bases between them. CDR1 is SGDLS, CDR2 YYNGEE, per germline. This CDR3 comprises 15 residues. For the CDR3, the DNA is TGTGCCAGCAGCGTAGACCTATCGAGTAAAGAGACCCAGTACTTC. Translated: CASSVDLSSKETQYF.

Of note for this clonotype: No conserved phenylalanine or tryptophan ends this CDR3, so it is likely a read error. The V call is TRBV7-9, the J call TRBJ1-6; weak D call: TRBD1 (6 bases). Per germline, CDR1 SEHNR and CDR2 FQNEAQ (reference sequence). Deletions cut 3 bases from V and 8 bases from J, with 14 bases between. The CDR3 contains 15 residues. DNA of the CDR3: TGTGCCAGCAGCTTGGGGTCAGGGGAGGATTCACCCCTCCACCTT. This encodes CASSLGSGEDSPLHL.

The V call is TRBV18, the J call TRBJ2-3; no firm D call. The CDR3 is 14 residues long. V was shortened by 1 base and J by 0 bases, with 5 bases between the two germline ends. Germline-derived CDR1 and CDR2 are KGHSH and LQKENI. The CDR3 is CASSPLGSTDTQYF. The CDR3 DNA reads TGTGCCAGCTCACCACTGGGGAGCACAGATACGCAGTATTTT.

The V and J genes are TRBV6-5 and TRBJ2-3; a weak D match, TRBD1 (5 bases). CDR3 length: 15 amino acids. From germline, CDR1 is MNHEY and CDR2 SVGAGI. V lost 5 bases and J 0 bases, leaving 12 bases between the germline ends. The DNA of the CDR3 is TGTGCCAGCAGTCACACAGGTGCTAGCACAGATACGCAGTATTTT. This translates into CASSHTGASTDTQYF.

A single count supports this clonotype. The CDR3 DNA reads as TGTGCCAGCAGGCGGACAGGGGGCTGGGAGCAGTACTTC. Translated: CASRRTGGWEQYF. V gene TRBV6-6 combines with J gene TRBJ2-7; 11 bases fit TRBD1. V lost 6 bases and J lost 7; bases outside the gene matches: 5. The V gene's germline CDR1 is MNHNY and CDR2 SVGAGI (reference sequence). The CDR3 has 13 amino acids.

J is TRBJ2-1 and V is TRBV5-1; D is perhaps TRBD1 (6 bases). V lost 3 bases, J lost 5 bases, and 9 bases lay in between. This CDR3 is built from 13 residues. Germline V gene sequence: CDR1 SGHRS, CDR2 YFSETQ. Here the CDR3 reads CASSWAGDNEQFF. In DNA form, the CDR3 reads TGCGCCAGCAGCTGGGCAGGGGACAATGAGCAGTTCTTC.

CDR3 nucleotide sequence: TGTGCCAGCAGCTTGGCATCGGGGAGCCAAGAGACCCAGTACTTC. This translates into CASSLASGSQETQYF. This chain links TRBV5-4 with TRBJ2-5; D possibly corresponds to TRBD2 (5 bases). V lost 0 bases to trimming and J lost 1 base, with 10 bases between them. There are 15 residues in the CDR3. Germline CDR1 and CDR2: SGHNT and YYREEE (reference sequence).

The chain has TRBV7-9 and TRBJ2-7; either TRBD1 or TRBD2 may supply D (7 bases each). The germline V and J ends were trimmed by 5 bases and 4 bases, with 21 bases remaining between them. Looked up from germline, CDR1 is SEHNR and CDR2 is FQNEAQ (reference sequence). This CDR3 comprises 16 residues. This chain's CDR3 is CASSPLRGGLRYEQYF. The CDR3 nucleotides are TGTGCCAGCAGCCCCCTCAGGGGGGGCTTGCGATACGAGCAGTACTTC.

The rearrangement joins TRBV7-9 to TRBJ2-7, with a tentative D call TRBD1 (5 bases). Deletions cut 3 bases from V and 4 bases from J, with 13 bases between. The germline V gene has CDR1 SEHNR and CDR2 FQNEAQ (reference sequence). The CDR3 is 14 amino acids. CDR3 sequence (DNA): TGTGCCAGCAGCTTTCAGGGTCGTTGGTACGAGCAGTACTTC. This encodes CASSFQGRWYEQYF. Complete variable domain (other parts from reference TRBV7-9 and TRBJ2-7): DTGVSQNPRHKITKRGQNVTFRCDPISEHNRLYWYRQTLGQGPEFLTYFQNEAQLEKSRLLSDRFSAERPKGSFSTLEIQRTEQGDSAMYLCASSFQGRWYEQYFGPGTRLTVT.

This clonotype was seen only once. The chain has TRBV28 and TRBJ1-1; D possibly corresponds to TRBD1 (6 bases). The CDR3 has 16 amino acids. Germline assignment: CDR1 MDHEN and CDR2 SYDVKM. The V end lost 2 bases, the J end lost 5 bases, and 18 bases lay between the germline ends. The CDR3 region has the DNA TGTGCCAGCAGTTTAACAATAACAGGGAGGAGAACTGAAGCTTTCTTT. Its protein is CASSLTITGRRTEAFF.

This clonotype was counted once. The genes are TRBV25-1 and TRBJ1-4; D gene uncertain. CDR1 is MGHDK, CDR2 SYGVNS, per germline. V was cut by 4 bases and J by 7 bases, with 7 bases left in between. The CDR3 sequence is 12 residues long. The CDR3 is CASSGMGEKLFF. The CDR3, as DNA: TGTGCCAGCAGTGGGATGGGTGAAAAACTGTTTTTT. The full variable domain, rest sourced from reference TRBV25-1 and TRBJ1-4, is EADIYQTPRYLVIGTGKKITLECSQTMGHDKMYWYQQDPGMELHLIHYSYGVNSTEKGDLSSESTVSRIRTEHFPLTLESARPSHTSQYLCASSGMGEKLFFGSGTQLSVL.

The J gene is TRBJ2-2, the V gene TRBV29-1, with 7 bases matching TRBD1. The V gene's germline CDR1 is SQVTM and CDR2 ANQGSEA. J gave up 7 bases and V 4 bases, and 9 bases lay outside the gene matches. The CDR3 sequence is 14 residues long. The CDR3 spells CSVGNRGKSGELFF. In nucleotides, the CDR3 is TGCAGCGTTGGGAACAGGGGCAAGAGCGGGGAGCTGTTTTTT.

This sequence joins TRBV20-1 and TRBJ2-7, with D perhaps assigned TRBD1 or TRBD2 (5 bases each). The germline V and J ends were trimmed by 4 bases and 3 bases, with 10 bases remaining between them. CDR3 size: 12 residues. The germline gives CDR1 DFQATT, CDR2 SNEGSKA (reference sequence). CDR3 nucleotide sequence: TGCAGTGCTACCAGGGACGGCTACGAGCAGTACGTC. Translating gives CSATRDGYEQYV.

V and J are TRBV20-1 and TRBJ2-5; D perhaps matches TRBD2 (6 bases). The CDR3 is 14 amino acids. Germline V gene lookup returns CDR1 DFQATT and CDR2 SNEGSKA (reference sequence). V was cut by 4 bases and J by 4 bases, with 16 bases left in between. The CDR3: CSANPPGSRETQYF. As DNA, the CDR3 is TGCAGTGCTAACCCCCCCGGGAGCCGAGAGACCCAGTACTTC.

This chain connects TRBV10-3 to TRBJ2-3, with TRBD1 matching 7 bases. The J segment lost 4 bases and the V segment lost 3 bases, leaving 7 bases of the junction unmatched. The CDR3 has 15 amino acids. Germline assignment: CDR1 ENHRY and CDR2 SYGVKD. CDR3 nucleotide sequence: TGTGCCATCAGTGACACGACAGGGTCGGCAGATACGCAGTATTTT. Translation: CAISDTTGSADTQYF.